A single sample gave rise to the 14 T cell receptor beta chains below, sequenced in a study of blood T cell repertoires in COVID-19. TCRdb's copy holds only in-frame clones and misses some; the assay was immunoSEQ multiplex PCR. In the table there are some 100,000 clones, approximately 84% of which are singletons. The sequenced material came from peripheral blood. The receptors stem from an elderly man with active or convalescent COVID-19.

V and J are TRBV19 and TRBJ2-3; D may be TRBD2 (7 bases). The CDR3 runs 17 residues. Trimming cost V 5 bases and J 4 bases, with 22 bases left between them. Per the germline V gene, CDR1 is LNHDA and CDR2 is SQIVND (reference sequence). In DNA, the CDR3 is TGTGCCAGTAGTCTGGGGGGGGGCCGTGGTAGGGCAGATACGCAGTATTTT. Encoded protein: CASSLGGGRGRADTQYF.

V and J are TRBV5-4 and TRBJ2-1; 12 positions agree with TRBD2. This CDR3 is built from 16 residues. Looked up from germline, CDR1 is SGHNT and CDR2 is YYREEE (reference sequence). J gave up 2 bases and V 1 base, and 1 base lay outside the gene matches. This CDR3 is CASSLRLAGAYNEQFF. In DNA, the CDR3 is TGTGCCAGCAGCTTGAGACTAGCGGGGGCCTACAATGAGCAGTTCTTC. The whole variable domain, filled in from reference TRBV5-4 and TRBJ2-1, reads ETGVTQSPTHLIKTRGQQVTLRCSSQSGHNTVSWYQQALGQGPQFIFQYYREEENGRGNFPPRFSGLQFPNYSSELNVNALELDDSALYLCASSLRLAGAYNEQFFGPGTRLTVL.

DNA for the CDR3: TGTGCCAGCAGTTTTAACAGGGGGCTTTCACCCCTCCACTTT. Protein product: CASSFNRGLSPLHF. The chain has TRBV28 and TRBJ1-6; TRBD1 aligns across 9 bases. Germline-derived CDR1 and CDR2 are MDHEN and SYDVKM. The CDR3 is 14 amino acids. With 3 bases clipped from V and 9 bases from J, the junction kept 3 bases outside the gene matches.

This rearrangement joins TRBV24-1 to TRBJ2-5, with a possible D match to TRBD2 (5 bases). Germline CDR1 reads KGHDR; CDR2 reads SFDVKD. The CDR3 length is 16 residues. The V end was cut by 4 bases, the J end by 5 bases, with 19 bases between. CDR3 bases: TGTGCCACCAGTGACCGCGGGCGGGTAAGAGGGGAGACCCAGTACTTC. Translated: CATSDRGRVRGETQYF.

This clone was seen a single time. This rearrangement joins TRBV5-1 to TRBJ1-4; no definite D call. This CDR3 has 17 amino acids. The germline V gene has CDR1 SGHRS and CDR2 YFSETQ. V was pared by 0 bases and J by 0 bases, with 12 bases between. The CDR3 nucleotides read TGCGCCAGCAGCTTGGGACCAGGAGGAGCAACTAATGAAAAACTGTTTTTT. Translation gives CASSLGPGGATNEKLFF. The complete variable domain, with remaining parts taken from reference TRBV5-1 and TRBJ1-4, reads KAGVTQTPRYLIKTRGQQVTLSCSPISGHRSVSWYQQTPGQGLQFLFEYFSETQRNKGNFPGRFSGRQFSNSRSEMNVSTLELGDSALYLCASSLGPGGATNEKLFFGSGTQLSVL.

Only one count was recorded for this clone. The J gene is TRBJ1-1, the V gene TRBV5-5, with 7 bases aligning to TRBD1. This CDR3 contains 13 residues. With 4 bases clipped from V and 4 bases from J, the junction kept 4 bases outside the gene matches. The V gene's germline CDR1 is SGHKS and CDR2 YYEKEE (reference sequence). The CDR3 here is CASSMDRTTEAFF. CDR3 DNA sequence: TGTGCCAGCAGCATGGACAGGACCACTGAAGCTTTCTTT.

The V call is TRBV5-5, the J call TRBJ1-1; 7 bases are a match to TRBD1. The ends lost 2 bases at V and 0 bases at J; junction bases unmatched: 4. The germline CDR1 and CDR2 sequences are SGHKS and YYEKEE (reference sequence). This CDR3 contains 15 residues. The DNA of the CDR3 is TGTGCCAGCAGCTTCTGGGACAGCATGAACACTGAAGCTTTCTTT. This translates into CASSFWDSMNTEAFF.

V is TRBV19 and J is TRBJ1-2, with D unresolved. This CDR3 is 12 amino acids long. CDR1 and CDR2 (germline): LNHDA, SQIVND (reference sequence). V was cut by 0 bases and J by 9 bases, with 8 bases left in between. The CDR3 sequence: CASSIELSSYTF. The CDR3 DNA reads TGTGCCAGTAGTATAGAACTTTCCAGCTACACCTTC. Variable domain in full (rest from reference TRBV19 and TRBJ1-2): DGGITQSPKYLFRKEGQNVTLSCEQNLNHDAMYWYRQDPGQGLRLIYYSQIVNDFQKGDIAEGYSVSREKKESFPLTVTSAQKNPTAFYLCASSIELSSYTFGSGTRLTVV.

The chain joins TRBV5-4 to TRBJ2-7, with D tentatively TRBD1 (5 bases). The germline V gene encodes CDR1 SGHNT and CDR2 YYREEE (reference sequence). The V gene lost 4 bases and the J gene lost 4 bases, with 12 bases spanning the gap. CDR3 length: 13 amino acids. The CDR3 DNA reads TGTGCCAGCAGCCCAGCCGACAGTTACGAGCAGTACTTC. This gives the protein CASSPADSYEQYF.

This chain connects TRBV6-5 to TRBJ1-4; 10 nucleotides line up with TRBD1. The junction had 8 bases not matched to a gene; V was cut back by 6 bases and J by 7 bases. The CDR3 loop spans 15 amino acids. Germline V gives CDR1 MNHEY, CDR2 SVGAGI. CDR3 coding DNA: TGTGCCAGCAGAAGCCCGGGACAGGGGATTGAAAAACTGTTTTTT. Protein sequence: CASRSPGQGIEKLFF.

The rearrangement links TRBV19 to TRBJ1-2; D is uncertain. The V end lost 4 bases, the J end lost 0 bases, and 9 bases lay between the germline ends. The V gene's germline CDR1 is LNHDA and CDR2 SQIVND (reference sequence). The CDR3 totals 14 residues. CDR3 in DNA: TGTGCCAGTAGTAATTCACGGGCTAACTATGGCTACACCTTC. Its translation is CASSNSRANYGYTF.

V is TRBV28 and J is TRBJ1-2; 9 bases are shared with TRBD1. V was clipped by 7 bases and J by 8 bases; unmatched bases: 5. The CDR3 covers 12 residues. The germline gives CDR1 MDHEN, CDR2 SYDVKM. The CDR3 DNA follows: TGTGCCAGCACACGGGACAGGGACGGCTACACCTTC. Protein sequence: CASTRDRDGYTF.

This clone has just a few counts. This chain uses TRBV7-2 with TRBJ2-5; D not resolved. The CDR3 length is 12 residues. With 2 bases removed from V and 6 bases from J, the gap between germline ends came to 7 bases. CDR1 SGHTA and CDR2 FQGNSA come from the germline V gene. CDR3 residues: CASSLQAQTQYF. The CDR3 coding sequence is TGTGCCAGCAGCTTACAGGCGCAGACCCAGTACTTC.

The chain couples TRBV18 to TRBJ1-1; 9 bases match TRBD1. This CDR3 comprises 14 residues. Unmatched junction bases numbered 6, after V lost 4 bases and J lost 6 bases. In germline, CDR1 is KGHSH, CDR2 LQKENI. In DNA form, the CDR3 reads TGTGCCAGCTCACGGGGACAGGGCGGTCCTGAAGCTTTCTTT. It yields the protein CASSRGQGGPEAFF.